This T cell receptor beta chain comes out of a study of T cell responses to AZD1222 COVID-19 vaccine. Study context: The analysis combined second doses at about 4 or about 12 weeks. Study-level results: Baseline antibody screening turned up just six seropositive AZD1222 recipients. It should be noted that donors were predominantly white British and more often female, and clonal diversity was possibly underestimated.

Germline-derived CDR1 and CDR2 are SEHNR and FQNEAQ (reference sequence). The CDR3 covers 19 residues. V shed 6 bases and J 0 bases; nucleotides not matched to a gene: 15. Turning to this clone: Its specificity is not known.

Measured with immunoSEQ multiplex PCR; TCRdb has only the in-frame clones, and not every one. The sample shows tens of thousands of clones, 75% to 90% of them seen only once. The chain employs TRBV7-9 and TRBJ2-2, with 8 bases fitting TRBD2. The receptor was isolated from an adult in good health. This specimen was peripheral blood, taken on day 0 of AZD1222 vaccination. In DNA, the CDR3 is TGTGCCAGCAGAGGACTAGCCGAATTCTATTTCGCGAACACCGGGGAGCTGTTTTTT. This encodes CASRGLAEFYFANTGELFF.